These 32 T cell receptor beta chains were sequenced from one sample in a study of blood T cell repertoires in COVID-19. This table comes from immunoSEQ multiplex PCR, and its TCRdb copy is limited to in-frame clones, with some not included. The table lists some 240,000 clones, nearly 90% of them singletons. The sequenced sample was peripheral blood. These receptors were taken from a woman between 40 and 55 years old who had recovered from COVID-19.

V and J are TRBV5-6 and TRBJ2-1; TRBD2 matches at 11 bases. V lost 1 base and J lost 6; bases outside the gene matches: 6. Germline V gene sequence: CDR1 SGHDT, CDR2 YYEEEE. The CDR3 contains 16 residues. The CDR3 bases are TGTGCCAGCAGCTTGCCGGGACTAGCGGTCCCCAATGAGCAGTTCTTC. Protein sequence: CASSLPGLAVPNEQFF.

The rearrangement links TRBV19 to TRBJ2-2, with D possibly being TRBD2 (6 bases). Germline CDR1 is LNHDA and CDR2 is SQIVND (reference sequence). V gave up 2 bases and J gave up 4 bases, with 11 bases separating them. This CDR3 is built from 15 residues. CDR3 sequence (DNA): TGTGCCAGTAGTATACCGGGACTCATCACCGGGGAGCTGTTTTTT. Translating gives CASSIPGLITGELFF. The full variable domain, its missing parts supplied by reference TRBV19 and TRBJ2-2, is DGGITQSPKYLFRKEGQNVTLSCEQNLNHDAMYWYRQDPGQGLRLIYYSQIVNDFQKGDIAEGYSVSREKKESFPLTVTSAQKNPTAFYLCASSIPGLITGELFFGEGSRLTVL.

This clone was picked up one time. The chain has TRBV12-3 or TRBV12-4 and TRBJ1-2; TRBD1 might be the D (6 bases). The CDR3 has 13 amino acids. V lost 5 bases and J 4 bases, leaving 11 bases between the germline ends. The CDR3 loop reads CASSVGQPYGYTF. The CDR3 DNA sequence: TGTGCCAGCAGTGTAGGACAGCCCTATGGCTACACCTTC.

This chain connects TRBV27 to TRBJ1-1, with 9 bases that match TRBD1. V dropped 3 bases and J dropped 5; count of bases not matched to a gene: 4. The CDR3 length is 14 residues. The V gene's germline CDR1 is MNHEY and CDR2 SMNVEV (reference sequence). DNA for the CDR3: TGTGCCAGCAGTTTGGACAGGGGAGGAACTGAAGCTTTCTTT. It is translated as CASSLDRGGTEAFF.

The rearrangement links TRBV5-8 to TRBJ2-3, with D possibly TRBD2 on 6 matching bases. The CDR3 totals 16 residues. Germline V gene lookup returns CDR1 SGHTS and CDR2 YDEGEE. Deletions cut 5 bases from V and 2 bases from J, with 18 bases between. DNA of the CDR3: TGTGCCAGCAGGGCTCCAGCGGGCAGACACACAGATACGCAGTATTTT. This encodes CASRAPAGRHTDTQYF.

This clone was detected once. The chain is built from TRBV7-9 and TRBJ1-1, with 7 bases aligning to TRBD1. The V gene's germline CDR1 is SEHNR and CDR2 FQNEAQ (reference sequence). V shed 11 bases, J shed 4 bases, and the junction held 10 bases outside the gene matches. This CDR3 has 13 amino acids. CDR3: CAVRQGSVTEAFF. For the CDR3, the DNA is TGTGCCGTCCGACAGGGATCGGTCACTGAAGCTTTCTTT.

The chain is built from TRBV13 and TRBJ2-5, with 8 bases lining up with TRBD1. Germline CDR1 reads PRHDT; CDR2 reads FYEKMQ (reference sequence). V lost 4 bases to trimming and J lost 1 base; unmatched junction nucleotides: 5. The CDR3 loop spans 15 amino acids. The CDR3, as DNA: TGTGCCAGCAGCTGGGGGACAGGCCTCCAAGAGACCCAGTACTTC. This codes for CASSWGTGLQETQYF. The variable domain in full, with the rest retrieved from reference TRBV13 and TRBJ2-5, is AAGVIQSPRHLIKEKRETATLKCYPIPRHDTVYWYQQGPGQDPQFLISFYEKMQSDKGSIPDRFSAQQFSDYHSELNMSSLELGDSALYFCASSWGTGLQETQYFGPGTRLLVL.

For the CDR3, the DNA is TGTGCCAGCAGCTGGGGTTGGGGGGGCCAGCCCCAGCATTTT. Its translation: CASSWGWGGQPQHF. This chain links TRBV6-2 or TRBV6-3 with TRBJ1-5; D is possibly TRBD1 (6 bases). The CDR3 is 14 amino acids. V gave up 6 bases and J gave up 7 bases, with 16 bases separating them. Per the germline V gene, CDR1 is MNHEY and CDR2 is SVGEGT.

The rearrangement uses TRBV5-1 and TRBJ1-2; 9 positions agree with TRBD1. CDR1 is SGHRS, CDR2 YFSETQ, per germline. CDR3 length: 14 residues. V lost 0 bases to trimming and J lost 8 bases; unmatched junction nucleotides: 5. CDR3 in amino acids: CASSLEGQGGGYTF. CDR3 coding DNA: TGCGCCAGCAGCTTGGAGGGACAGGGAGGCGGCTACACCTTC.

This clone turned up a few times. The rearrangement uses TRBV28 and TRBJ2-3; possibly TRBD2 for D (7 bases). The germline gives CDR1 MDHEN, CDR2 SYDVKM. The CDR3 has 15 residues. V shed 1 base and J shed 6 bases, with 14 bases lying between them. The CDR3 nucleotides read TGTGCCAGCAGTTTATTCGGTGCGGGGGCGGATACGCAGTATTTT. Protein sequence: CASSLFGAGADTQYF.

CDR3 DNA: TGTGCCAGCAGTGAATTAAAGGGGGTCACAGATACGCAGTATTTT. Residues: CASSELKGVTDTQYF. J is TRBJ2-3 and V is TRBV25-1; perhaps TRBD1 as D (6 bases). Trimming took off 1 base at V and 2 bases at J, with 10 bases between the two ends. This CDR3 is built from 15 residues. The germline V gene encodes CDR1 MGHDK and CDR2 SYGVNS.

V and J are TRBV4-1 and TRBJ2-7; 8 bases line up with TRBD1. The CDR3 extends over 18 amino acids. The germline gives CDR1 MGHRA, CDR2 YSYEKL. V shed 1 base and J 3 bases; nucleotides not matched to a gene: 14. The chain's CDR3 is CASSQGWVGQGGVYEQYF. CDR3 DNA sequence: TGCGCCAGCAGCCAAGGCTGGGTCGGACAGGGTGGGGTCTACGAGCAGTACTTC.

CDR3: CATSRRTSGVNEQFF. CDR3 DNA: TGTGCCACCAGCCGCCGGACTAGCGGGGTTAATGAGCAGTTCTTC. The V gene is TRBV15, the J gene TRBJ2-1, with TRBD2 matching 12 bases. Trimming took 5 bases from V and 7 from J; bases not matched to a gene: 6. The CDR3 has 15 residues. In germline, CDR1 is LNHNV, CDR2 YYDKDF (reference sequence). The entire variable domain, with the rest obtained from reference TRBV15 and TRBJ2-1, is as follows: DAMVIQNPRYQVTQFGKPVTLSCSQTLNHNVMYWYQQKSSQAPKLLFHYYDKDFNNEADTPDNFQSRRPNTSFCFLDIRSPGLGDTAMYLCATSRRTSGVNEQFFGPGTRLTVL.

This CDR3 is CASRYLAGGDYGYTF. Here the CDR3 DNA reads TGTGCCAGCAGGTACCTCGCGGGGGGGGACTATGGCTACACCTTC. The V and J genes are TRBV2 and TRBJ1-2; tentative D call: TRBD1 (5 bases). Germline CDR1 reads SNHLY; CDR2 reads FYNNEI. V was trimmed by 6 bases and J by 3 bases, leaving 17 bases between them. The CDR3 is 15 amino acids.

This clone was observed a single time. The V call is TRBV9, the J call TRBJ1-2; D gene uncertain. V was clipped by 0 bases and J by 6 bases, with 9 bases between them. CDR3 length: 13 residues. Per the germline V gene, CDR1 is SGDLS and CDR2 is YYNGEE. The CDR3 region has the DNA TGTGCCAGCAGCGTAGACGTCGGGGATGGCTACACCTTC. Encoded protein: CASSVDVGDGYTF.

The V gene is TRBV19, the J gene TRBJ2-1, with TRBD1 matching over 8 bases. The CDR3 spans 13 residues. With V trimmed by 7 bases and J by 6 bases, 5 bases remained unmatched. Germline lookup yields CDR1 LNHDA and CDR2 SQIVND (reference sequence). The CDR3 bases are TGTGCCAGTACCAAGGACAGGGCCAATGAGCAGTTCTTC. Its protein product is CASTKDRANEQFF.

The V call is TRBV27, the J call TRBJ2-2, with 13 bases lining up with TRBD2. The CDR3 covers 16 residues. V was pared by 3 bases and J by 4 bases, with 2 bases of the junction left unmatched. From germline, CDR1 is MNHEY and CDR2 SMNVEV (reference sequence). CDR3 DNA: TGTGCCAGCAGTTTTCGGACTAGCGGGGGCACCGGGGAGCTGTTTTTT. As protein: CASSFRTSGGTGELFF.

This sequence joins TRBV19 and TRBJ2-7; D might be TRBD1 (5 bases). The V and J ends lost 6 bases and 1 base respectively, with 16 bases between them. CDR1 LNHDA and CDR2 SQIVND come from the germline V gene (reference sequence). This CDR3 spans 15 amino acids. CDR3: CASSPYQTASYEQYF. The DNA of the CDR3 is TGTGCCAGTAGCCCATACCAGACAGCGTCCTACGAGCAGTACTTC.

This clone was detected only once. V is TRBV10-3 and J is TRBJ2-5; tentative D call: TRBD2 (6 bases). The V end lost 1 base, the J end lost 5 bases, and 11 bases lay between the germline ends. The germline CDR1 and CDR2 sequences are ENHRY and SYGVKD. The CDR3 covers 14 residues. This CDR3 is CAISEFGRAETQYF. CDR3 DNA sequence: TGTGCCATCAGTGAGTTCGGGAGAGCGGAGACCCAGTACTTC.

V and J are TRBV20-1 and TRBJ1-1, with D maybe TRBD1 (6 bases). Trimming stripped 3 bases from V and 4 bases from J, with 15 bases between. Germline lookup yields CDR1 DFQATT and CDR2 SNEGSKA (reference sequence). There are 14 residues in the CDR3. This CDR3 reads CSASESGVGTEAFF. The CDR3 DNA sequence: TGCAGTGCTAGTGAGTCAGGGGTTGGCACTGAAGCTTTCTTT.

The chain employs TRBV4-1 and TRBJ2-5, with a tentative D call TRBD2 (6 bases). V was pared by 4 bases and J by 0 bases, with 21 bases between. Per germline, CDR1 MGHRA and CDR2 YSYEKL. This CDR3 region has 18 residues. Written as DNA, the CDR3 is TGCGCCAGCAGCCCCCGGGGGAAGCTACAGACGAACCAAGAGACCCAGTACTTC. This translates into CASSPRGKLQTNQETQYF.

The rearrangement uses TRBV12-3 or TRBV12-4 and TRBJ2-3; no clear D. Trimming pared 6 bases from V and 1 base from J, leaving 5 bases between. CDR3 size: 12 residues. The CDR3 sequence is CASSPGTDTQYF. The CDR3 coding sequence is TGTGCCAGCAGCCCGGGCACAGATACGCAGTATTTT.

This chain joins TRBV5-4 and TRBJ2-2, with 8 bases identical to TRBD2. This CDR3 contains 16 residues. Looked up from germline, CDR1 is SGHNT and CDR2 is YYREEE (reference sequence). Losses at the gene ends were 3 bases for V and 3 bases for J; bases not matched to a gene: 7. In DNA form, the CDR3 reads TGTGCCAGCAGCTCCCTCGGGGGGGGACACACCGGGGAGCTGTTTTTT. Translation gives CASSSLGGGHTGELFF.

This rearrangement joins TRBV4-3 to TRBJ2-1; TRBD1 matches 7 bases. The CDR3 length is 13 residues. Trimming at V came to 2 bases and at J to 8 bases, leaving 3 bases not matched to a gene. Germline assignment: CDR1 LGHNA and CDR2 YSLEER. CDR3 sequence reads: CASSQLGGDEQFF. The CDR3 DNA reads TGCGCCAGCAGCCAATTAGGGGGCGATGAGCAGTTCTTC.

The V gene is TRBV28, the J gene TRBJ2-7, with a possible D match to TRBD2 (5 bases). Germline CDR1 reads MDHEN; CDR2 reads SYDVKM. The CDR3 sequence is 14 residues long. The ends were cut back, 3 bases at V and 11 bases at J, with 20 bases in the middle. The DNA of the CDR3 is TGTGCCAGCAGTTTTGTGGGGAGCCTACTTCAAGAGTACTTC. The encoded protein is CASSFVGSLLQEYF.

The rearrangement uses TRBV5-5 and TRBJ2-5; D is undetermined. This CDR3 is 14 amino acids long. Germline V CDR1 and CDR2: SGHKS, YYEKEE (reference sequence). V was shortened by 0 bases and J by 2 bases, with 8 bases between the two germline ends. The CDR3 loop reads CASSLAFGQETQYF. In DNA, the CDR3 is TGTGCCAGCAGCTTGGCGTTCGGTCAAGAGACCCAGTACTTC.

The V and J genes are TRBV5-1 and TRBJ1-4; D call uncertain. Trimming left V 1 base short and J 8 bases short, with 9 bases between. CDR1 SGHRS and CDR2 YFSETQ come from the germline V gene. CDR3 size: 13 residues. For the CDR3, the DNA is TGCGCCAGCAGCTTGAAGAGAGGCGAAAAACTGTTTTTT. Amino acid sequence: CASSLKRGEKLFF.

CDR3 region: CASSDPGKSNQPQHF. For the CDR3, the DNA is TGTGCCAGCAGTGACCCGGGAAAGAGCAATCAGCCCCAGCATTTT. The rearrangement joins TRBV6-4 to TRBJ1-5; D is ambiguous. Looked up from germline, CDR1 is MRHNA and CDR2 is SNTAGT. V was pared by 2 bases and J by 1 base, with 9 bases between. The CDR3 totals 15 residues.

This clone was seen only once. The chain recombines TRBV19 with TRBJ1-3; the match to TRBD1 covers 7 bases. This CDR3 is 17 amino acids long. Germline assignment: CDR1 LNHDA and CDR2 SQIVND (reference sequence). The junction had 15 bases not matched to a gene; V was cut back by 7 bases and J by 3 bases. In nucleotides, the CDR3 is TGTGCCAGTACCCTCGAGGGGGCCAGGAGCCTTGGAAACACCATATATTTT. It specifies CASTLEGARSLGNTIYF.

The chain uses TRBV6-6 and TRBJ2-1; perhaps TRBD2 as D (6 bases). Trimming shortened V by 2 bases and J by 9 bases, and 11 bases separated the two germline ends. Per germline, CDR1 MNHNY and CDR2 SVGAGI (reference sequence). This CDR3 spans 13 amino acids. DNA of the CDR3: TGTGCCAGCAGTTACGGCGGGGTTCCTGAGCAGTTCTTC. Amino acid sequence: CASSYGGVPEQFF.

The genes are TRBV7-9 and TRBJ1-1, with no clear D. Trimming removed 10 bases at V and 5 bases at J, with 17 bases between. Germline-derived CDR1 and CDR2 are SEHNR and FQNEAQ (reference sequence). The CDR3 contains 13 residues. The CDR3 here is CATHPTVWTEAFF. Here the CDR3 DNA reads TGTGCCACCCACCCCACGGTGTGGACTGAAGCTTTCTTT.

This clone showed up just once. This chain joins TRBV5-6 and TRBJ2-3, with TRBD2 matching over 8 bases. The CDR3 has 15 amino acids. J lost 6 bases, V lost 3 bases, and 9 bases had no gene match. The germline gives CDR1 SGHDT, CDR2 YYEEEE. This CDR3 reads CASSSGTRYPDTQYF. CDR3 nucleotide sequence: TGTGCCAGCAGCTCCGGGACTAGGTATCCGGATACGCAGTATTTT. Looking up the rest from reference TRBV5-6 and TRBJ2-3 gives the full variable domain: DAGVTQSPTHLIKTRGQQVTLRCSPKSGHDTVSWYQQALGQGPQFIFQYYEEEERQRGNFPDRFSGHQFPNYSSELNVNALLLGDSALYLCASSSGTRYPDTQYFGPGTRLTVL.